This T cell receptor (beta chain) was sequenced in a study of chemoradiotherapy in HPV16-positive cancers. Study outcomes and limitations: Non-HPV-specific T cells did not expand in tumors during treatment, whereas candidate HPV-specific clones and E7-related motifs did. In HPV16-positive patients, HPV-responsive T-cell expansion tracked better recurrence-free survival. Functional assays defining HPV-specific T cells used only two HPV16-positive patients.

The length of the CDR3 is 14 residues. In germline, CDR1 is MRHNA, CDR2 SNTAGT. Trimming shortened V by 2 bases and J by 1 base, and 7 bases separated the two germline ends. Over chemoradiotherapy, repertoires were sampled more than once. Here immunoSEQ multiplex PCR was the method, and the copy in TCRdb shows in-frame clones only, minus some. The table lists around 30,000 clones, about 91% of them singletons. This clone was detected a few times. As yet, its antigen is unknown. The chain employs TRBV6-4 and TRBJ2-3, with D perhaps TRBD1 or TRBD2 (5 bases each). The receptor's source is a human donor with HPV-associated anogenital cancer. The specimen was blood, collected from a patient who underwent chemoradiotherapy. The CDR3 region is CASSDVGGTDTQYF. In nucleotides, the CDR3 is TGTGCCAGCAGTGACGTGGGGGGCACAGATACGCAGTATTTT.